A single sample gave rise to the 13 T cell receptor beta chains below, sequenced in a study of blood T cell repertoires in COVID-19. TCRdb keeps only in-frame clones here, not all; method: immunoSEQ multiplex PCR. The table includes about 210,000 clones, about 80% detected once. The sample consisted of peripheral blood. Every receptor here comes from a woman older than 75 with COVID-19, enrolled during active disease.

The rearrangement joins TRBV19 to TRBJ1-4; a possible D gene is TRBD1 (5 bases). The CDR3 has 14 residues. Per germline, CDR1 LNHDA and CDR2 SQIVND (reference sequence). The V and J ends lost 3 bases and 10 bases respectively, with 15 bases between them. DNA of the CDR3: TGTGCCAGTAGTATCGGGGACTCCATGGGAAAACTGTTTTTT. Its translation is CASSIGDSMGKLFF. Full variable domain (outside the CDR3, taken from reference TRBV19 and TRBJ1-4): DGGITQSPKYLFRKEGQNVTLSCEQNLNHDAMYWYRQDPGQGLRLIYYSQIVNDFQKGDIAEGYSVSREKKESFPLTVTSAQKNPTAFYLCASSIGDSMGKLFFGSGTQLSVL.

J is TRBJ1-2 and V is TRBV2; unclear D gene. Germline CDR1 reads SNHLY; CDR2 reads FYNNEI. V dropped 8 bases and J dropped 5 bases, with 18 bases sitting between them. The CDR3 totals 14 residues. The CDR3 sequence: CASRGVQPLYGYTF. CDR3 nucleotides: TGTGCCAGCCGCGGGGTCCAACCCCTTTATGGCTACACCTTC. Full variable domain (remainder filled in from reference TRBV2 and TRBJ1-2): EPEVTQTPSHQVTQMGQEVILRCVPISNHLYFYWYRQILGQKVEFLVSFYNNEISEKSEIFDDQFSVERPDGSNFTLKIRSTKLEDSAMYFCASRGVQPLYGYTFGSGTRLTVV.

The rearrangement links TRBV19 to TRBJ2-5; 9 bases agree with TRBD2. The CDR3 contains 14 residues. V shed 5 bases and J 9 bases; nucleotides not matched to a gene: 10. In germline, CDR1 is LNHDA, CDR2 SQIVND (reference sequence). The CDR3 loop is CASSPTSGTGSQYF. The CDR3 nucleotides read TGTGCCAGTAGTCCGACTAGCGGAACAGGGTCCCAGTACTTC.

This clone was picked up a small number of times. The CDR3 is CATGQGQQTEAFF. Here the CDR3 DNA reads TGTGCCACCGGACAGGGACAACAAACTGAAGCTTTCTTT. The V and J genes are TRBV19 and TRBJ1-1, with 8 bases identical to TRBD1. V was clipped by 10 bases and J by 5 bases; unmatched bases: 9. The V gene's germline CDR1 is LNHDA and CDR2 SQIVND (reference sequence). The CDR3 is made up of 13 amino acids.

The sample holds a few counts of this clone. In DNA, the CDR3 is TGTGCCAGCAGCTTACAGGGGGGCAATCAGCCCCAGCATTTT. Translation: CASSLQGGNQPQHF. V usage is TRBV5-5 and J usage is TRBJ1-5; TRBD1 agrees at 8 bases. Losses at the gene ends were 2 bases for V and 2 bases for J; bases not matched to a gene: 0. CDR1 and CDR2 from the germline V gene are SGHKS and YYEKEE (reference sequence). There are 14 residues in the CDR3. Drawing the rest from reference TRBV5-5 and TRBJ1-5, the complete variable domain is DAGVTQSPTHLIKTRGQQVTLRCSPISGHKSVSWYQQVLGQGPQFIFQYYEKEERGRGNFPDRFSARQFPNYSSELNVNALLLGDSALYLCASSLQGGNQPQHFGDGTRLSIL.

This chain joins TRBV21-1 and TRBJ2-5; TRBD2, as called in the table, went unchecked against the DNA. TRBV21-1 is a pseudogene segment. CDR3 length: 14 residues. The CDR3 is CASSKPRWEETQYF. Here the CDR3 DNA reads TGTGCCAGCAGCAAGCCTCGGTGGGAGGAGACCCAGTACTTC.

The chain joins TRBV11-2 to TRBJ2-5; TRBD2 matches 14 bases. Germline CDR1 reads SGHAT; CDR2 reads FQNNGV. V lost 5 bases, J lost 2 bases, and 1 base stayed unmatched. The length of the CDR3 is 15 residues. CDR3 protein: CASSRTSGGQETQYF. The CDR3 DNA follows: TGTGCCAGCAGCCGGACTAGCGGGGGGCAAGAGACCCAGTACTTC.

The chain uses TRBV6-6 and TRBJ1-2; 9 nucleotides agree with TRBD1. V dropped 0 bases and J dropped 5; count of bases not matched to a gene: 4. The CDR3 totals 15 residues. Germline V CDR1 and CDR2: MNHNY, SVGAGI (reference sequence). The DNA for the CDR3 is TGTGCCAGCAGTTACTCCCTGGACAGGGGTTATGGCTACACCTTC. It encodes CASSYSLDRGYGYTF.

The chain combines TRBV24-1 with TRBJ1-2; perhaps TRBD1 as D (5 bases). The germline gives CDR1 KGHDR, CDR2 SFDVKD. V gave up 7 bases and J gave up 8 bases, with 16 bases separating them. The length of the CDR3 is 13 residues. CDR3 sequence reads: CATREGPTGGYTF. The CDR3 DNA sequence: TGTGCCACCAGGGAGGGCCCCACAGGAGGCTACACCTTC.

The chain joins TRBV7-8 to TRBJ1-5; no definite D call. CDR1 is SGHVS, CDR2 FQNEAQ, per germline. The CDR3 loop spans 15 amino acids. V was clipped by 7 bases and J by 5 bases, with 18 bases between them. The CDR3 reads CASTPRLASDQPQHF. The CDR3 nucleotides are TGTGCCAGCACTCCAAGACTTGCGAGCGATCAGCCCCAGCATTTT. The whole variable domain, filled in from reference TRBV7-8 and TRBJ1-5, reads GAGVSQSPRYKVAKRGQDVALRCDPISGHVSLFWYQQALGQGPEFLTYFQNEAQLDKSGLPSDRFFAERPEGSVSTLKIQRTQQEDSAVYLCASTPRLASDQPQHFGDGTRLSIL.

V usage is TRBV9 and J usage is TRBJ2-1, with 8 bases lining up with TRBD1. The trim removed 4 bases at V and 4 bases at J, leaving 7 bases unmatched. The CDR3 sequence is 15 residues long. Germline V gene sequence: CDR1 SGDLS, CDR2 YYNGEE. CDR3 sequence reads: CASSPSGGRYNEQFF. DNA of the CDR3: TGTGCCAGCAGCCCCTCAGGGGGCCGGTACAATGAGCAGTTCTTC. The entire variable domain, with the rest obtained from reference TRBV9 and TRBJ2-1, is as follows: DSGVTQTPKHLITATGQRVTLRCSPRSGDLSVYWYQQSLDQGLQFLIQYYNGEERAKGNILERFSAQQFPDLHSELNLSSLELGDSALYFCASSPSGGRYNEQFFGPGTRLTVL.

The CDR3 sequence is CATAKAGIYEQYF. CDR3 nucleotide sequence: TGTGCCACCGCAAAGGCAGGGATATACGAGCAGTACTTC. This chain joins TRBV27 and TRBJ2-7, with D possibly matching TRBD1 (5 bases). Trimming stripped 10 bases from V and 4 bases from J, with 17 bases between. The CDR3 runs 13 residues. Germline-derived CDR1 and CDR2 are MNHEY and SMNVEV (reference sequence).

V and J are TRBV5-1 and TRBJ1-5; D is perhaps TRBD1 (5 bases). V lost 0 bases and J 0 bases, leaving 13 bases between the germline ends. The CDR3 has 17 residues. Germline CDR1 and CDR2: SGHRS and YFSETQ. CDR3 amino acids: CASSLDGAADSNQPQHF. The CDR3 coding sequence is TGCGCCAGCAGCTTGGATGGGGCGGCAGATAGCAATCAGCCCCAGCATTTT.